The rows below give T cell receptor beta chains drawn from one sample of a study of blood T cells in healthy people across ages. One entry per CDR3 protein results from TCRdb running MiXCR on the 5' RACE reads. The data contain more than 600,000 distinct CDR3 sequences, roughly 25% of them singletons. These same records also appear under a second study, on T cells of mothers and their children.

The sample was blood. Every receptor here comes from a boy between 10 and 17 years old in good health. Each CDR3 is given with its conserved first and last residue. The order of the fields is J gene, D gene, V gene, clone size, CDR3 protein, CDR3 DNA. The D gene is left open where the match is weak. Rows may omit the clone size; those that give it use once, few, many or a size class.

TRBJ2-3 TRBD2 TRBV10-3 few CAISVQRGASTDTQYF TGTGCCATCAGTGTGCAGCGGGGGGCTAGCACAGATACGCAGTATTTT
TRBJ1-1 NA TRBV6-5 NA CASGEAQSAFF TGTGCCAGCGGGGAGGCCCAGTCGGCTTTCTTT
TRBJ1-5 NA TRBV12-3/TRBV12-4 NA CASSLALTQPQHF TGTGCCAGCAGTTTAGCTCTCACCCAGCCCCAGCATTTT
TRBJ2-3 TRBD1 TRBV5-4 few CASSLIQGAGTDTQYF TGTGCCAGCAGCTTGATACAGGGGGCCGGCACAGATACGCAGTATTTT
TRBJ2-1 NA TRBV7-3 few CASSFGTGPGDEQFF TGTGCCAGCAGCTTCGGGACGGGGCCGGGGGATGAGCAGTTCTTC
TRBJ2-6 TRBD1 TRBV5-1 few CASSLAGDRQSSGANVLTF TGCGCCAGCAGCTTGGCCGGGGACAGACAGAGCTCCGGGGCCAACGTCCTGACTTTC
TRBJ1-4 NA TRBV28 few CASGLSNMGEKLFF TGTGCCAGTGGGCTTTCCAATATGGGTGAAAAACTGTTCTTT
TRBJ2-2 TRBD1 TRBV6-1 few CASSGGQRYTGELFF TGTGCCAGCAGTGGGGGACAGAGATACACCGGGGAGCTGTTTTTT
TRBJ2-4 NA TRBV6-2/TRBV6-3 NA CASSSREMGKNIQYF TGTGCCAGCAGTTCCCGGGAGATGGGCAAAAACATTCAGTACTTC
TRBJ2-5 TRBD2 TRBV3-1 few CASSQGLAGRRETQYF TGTGCCAGCAGCCAGGGACTAGCGGGAAGGCGAGAGACCCAGTACTTC
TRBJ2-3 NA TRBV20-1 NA CSARVGTSTDTQYF TGCAGTGCTAGAGTTGGTACTAGCACAGATACGCAGTATTTT
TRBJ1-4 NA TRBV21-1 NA CASRGFPDREENEELFF TGTGCCAGCAGGGGATTCCCGGACAGGGAAGAAAATGAAGAACTGTTTTTT
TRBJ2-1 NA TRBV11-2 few CASSLEVSSYNEQFF TGTGCCAGCAGCTTAGAAGTAAGCTCCTACAATGAGCAGTTCTTC
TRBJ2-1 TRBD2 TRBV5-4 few CASSLTSGGAYNEQFF TGTGCCAGCAGCTTGACTAGCGGGGGGGCCTACAATGAGCAGTTCTTC
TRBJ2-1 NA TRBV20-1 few CSAPPSESYNEQFF TGCAGTGCTCCCCCTAGCGAATCCTACAATGAGCAGTTCTTC
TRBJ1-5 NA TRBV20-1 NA CSAPPLRGSDQPQHF TGCAGTGCTCCCCCCCTGCGGGGGAGCGATCAGCCCCAGCATTTT
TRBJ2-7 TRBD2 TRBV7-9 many CASSSLAGGPYEQYF TGTGCCAGCAGTTCCTTAGCGGGAGGGCCCTACGAGCAGTACTTC
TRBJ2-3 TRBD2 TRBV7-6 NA CASSPRASGGFTDTQYF TGTGCCAGCAGCCCACGGGCTAGCGGGGGGTTCACAGATACGCAGTATTTT
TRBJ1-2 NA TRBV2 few CASSAGGDYGYTF TGTGCCAGCAGTGCAGGCGGGGACTATGGCTACACCTTC
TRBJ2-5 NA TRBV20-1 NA CSARRDGGEETQYF TGCAGTGCTAGACGCGACGGAGGGGAGGAGACCCAGTACTTC
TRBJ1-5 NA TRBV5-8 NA CASSLRTAYSNQPQHF TGTGCCAGCAGTCTCAGGACAGCTTATAGCAATCAGCCCCAGCATTTT
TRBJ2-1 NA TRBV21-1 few CASSKDKTGGKTFEQFF TGTGCCAGCAGCAAAGATAAAACCGGGGGTAAAACGTTTGAGCAGTTCTTC
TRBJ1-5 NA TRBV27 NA CASSPQAGANQPQHF TGTGCCAGCAGTCCCCAAGCCGGGGCAAATCAGCCCCAGCATTTT
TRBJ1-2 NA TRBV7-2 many CASSSWDNYGYTF TGTGCCAGCAGTTCCTGGGACAACTATGGCTACACCTTC
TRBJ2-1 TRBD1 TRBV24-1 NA CATSDWTGETYNEQFF TGTGCCACCAGTGATTGGACAGGGGAAACCTACAATGAGCAGTTCTTC
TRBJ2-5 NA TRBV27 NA CASTGPGRETQYF TGTGCCAGCACCGGGCCAGGGAGAGAGACCCAGTACTTC
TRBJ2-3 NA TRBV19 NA CASNEGTTDTQYF TGTGCCAGTAATGAGGGTACTACAGATACGCAGTATTTT
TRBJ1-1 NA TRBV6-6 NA CASSYYNRASNTEAFF TGTGCCAGCAGTTACTACAACCGGGCGTCCAACACTGAAGCTTTCTTT
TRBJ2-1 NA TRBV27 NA CASSFQGGEQFF TGTGCCAGCAGTTTCCAGGGCGGTGAGCAGTTCTTC
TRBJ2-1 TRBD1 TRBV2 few CASRPRQGIMNEQFF TGTGCCAGCAGGCCAAGACAGGGGATCATGAATGAGCAGTTCTTC
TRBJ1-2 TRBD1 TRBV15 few CATSGQGAGYGYTF TGTGCCACCAGTGGACAGGGGGCGGGCTATGGCTACACCTTC
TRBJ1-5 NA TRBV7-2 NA CASNSDGGAQHF TGTGCCAGCAACTCAGACGGGGGAGCCCAGCATTTT
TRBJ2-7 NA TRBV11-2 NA CASSLGTPEQYF TGTGCCAGCAGCTTAGGAACCCCCGAGCAGTACTTC
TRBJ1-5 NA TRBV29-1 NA CSVVSGVGQPQHF TGCAGCGTTGTATCTGGGGTTGGACAGCCCCAGCATTTT
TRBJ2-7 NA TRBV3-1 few CASSQEPSGVYEQYF TGTGCCAGCAGCCAAGAGCCCTCGGGCGTCTACGAGCAGTACTTC
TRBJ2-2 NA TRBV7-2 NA CASSSMPLNTGELFF TGTGCCAGCAGCTCTATGCCGCTGAACACCGGGGAGCTGTTTTTT
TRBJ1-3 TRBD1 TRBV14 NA CDSSQGQGAGNTIYF TGTGACAGCAGCCAAGGACAGGGGGCTGGAAACACCATATATTTT
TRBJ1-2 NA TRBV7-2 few CASSLPATGLNYGYTF TGTGCCAGCAGCTTACCTGCGACAGGCTTAAACTATGGCTACACCTTC
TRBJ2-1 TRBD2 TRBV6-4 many CASSDSTSGSNEQFF TGTGCCAGCAGTGACTCGACTAGCGGGAGCAATGAGCAGTTCTTC
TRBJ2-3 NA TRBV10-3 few CAISGGGPSTDTQYF TGTGCCATCAGTGGGGGGGGGCCAAGCACAGATACGCAGTATTTT
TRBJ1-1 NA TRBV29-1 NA CSVAPGANTEAFF TGCAGCGTTGCCCCGGGGGCTAACACTGAAGCTTTCTTT
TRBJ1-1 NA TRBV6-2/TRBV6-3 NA CASSYSGYSGLWATEAFF TGTGCCAGCAGTTACTCGGGTTATTCGGGGCTGTGGGCCACTGAAGCTTTCTTT
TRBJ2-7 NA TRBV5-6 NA CASSHSPGRDDEQYF TGTGCCAGCAGTCACAGCCCCGGCAGGGACGACGAGCAGTACTTC
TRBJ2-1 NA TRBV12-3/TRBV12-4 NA CASSSLTTSSYNEQFF TGTGCCAGCAGTTCCTTGACTACCAGCTCCTACAATGAGCAGTTCTTC
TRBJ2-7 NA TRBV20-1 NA CSAMGPVGQYF TGCAGTGCTATGGGCCCCGTCGGGCAGTACTTC
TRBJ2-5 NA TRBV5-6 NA CASSLSGPGQETQYF TGTGCCAGCAGCTTGAGCGGCCCCGGACAAGAGACCCAGTACTTC
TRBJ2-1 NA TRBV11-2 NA CASSLKTSYEQFF TGTGCCAGCTCCCTTAAGACGTCGTATGAGCAGTTCTTC
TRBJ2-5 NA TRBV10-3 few CAISERGGETQYF TGTGCCATCAGTGAACGAGGGGGGGAGACCCAGTACTTC
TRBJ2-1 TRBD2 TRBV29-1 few CSVTTSGGYNEQFF TGCAGCGTCACGACTAGCGGGGGGTACAATGAGCAGTTCTTC
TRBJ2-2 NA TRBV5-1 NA CASSSNSRQPSGELFF TGCGCCAGCAGCTCGAACTCCCGACAACCATCCGGGGAGCTGTTTTTT
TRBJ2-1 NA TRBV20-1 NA CSASEHEQFF TGCAGTGCTAGTGAGCATGAGCAGTTCTTC
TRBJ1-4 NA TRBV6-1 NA CASSAQGGEKLFF TGTGCCAGCAGTGCTCAGGGCGGTGAAAAACTGTTTTTT
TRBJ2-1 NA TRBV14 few CASSQDPGEGSFEYNEQFF TGTGCCAGCAGCCAAGATCCTGGTGAGGGGTCATTTGAATACAATGAGCAGTTCTTC
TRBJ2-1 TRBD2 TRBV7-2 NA CASSFVLAGNYNEQFF TGTGCCAGCAGCTTCGTCCTAGCGGGGAACTACAATGAGCAGTTCTTC
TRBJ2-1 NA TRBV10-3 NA CAISGGLYNEQFF TGTGCCATCAGCGGAGGCCTTTACAATGAGCAGTTCTTC
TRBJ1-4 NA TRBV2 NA CASSGRAATNEKLFF TGTGCCAGCAGTGGGCGGGCGGCAACTAATGAAAAACTGTTTTTT
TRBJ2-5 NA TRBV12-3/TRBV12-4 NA CASRLEGSQEYF TGTGCCAGCAGATTAGAAGGCAGCCAGGAGTACTTC
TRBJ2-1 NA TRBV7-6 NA CASSLGFPQFNYNEQFF TGTGCCAGCAGCTTAGGGTTCCCCCAGTTTAACTACAATGAGCAGTTCTTC
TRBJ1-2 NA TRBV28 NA CAIHGGAYGYTF TGTGCAATTCATGGGGGGGCGTATGGCTACACCTTC
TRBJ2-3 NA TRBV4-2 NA CASSQVSETPFPDTQYF TGTGCCAGCAGCCAAGTTTCGGAGACCCCATTTCCCGATACGCAGTATTTT